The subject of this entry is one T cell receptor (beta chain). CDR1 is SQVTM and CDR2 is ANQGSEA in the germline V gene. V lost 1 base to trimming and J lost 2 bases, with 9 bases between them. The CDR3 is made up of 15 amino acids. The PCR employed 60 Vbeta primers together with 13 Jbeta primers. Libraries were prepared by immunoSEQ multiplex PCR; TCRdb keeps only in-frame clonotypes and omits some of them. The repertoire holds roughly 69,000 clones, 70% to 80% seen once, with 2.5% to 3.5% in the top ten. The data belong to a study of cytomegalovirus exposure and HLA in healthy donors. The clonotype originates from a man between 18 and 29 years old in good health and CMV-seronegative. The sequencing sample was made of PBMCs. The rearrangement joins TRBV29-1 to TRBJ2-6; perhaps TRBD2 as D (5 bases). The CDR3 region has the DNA TGCAGCGTTGAAGTAAGGCGGGCTGGGGCCAACGTCCTGACTTTC. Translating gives CSVEVRRAGANVLTF.